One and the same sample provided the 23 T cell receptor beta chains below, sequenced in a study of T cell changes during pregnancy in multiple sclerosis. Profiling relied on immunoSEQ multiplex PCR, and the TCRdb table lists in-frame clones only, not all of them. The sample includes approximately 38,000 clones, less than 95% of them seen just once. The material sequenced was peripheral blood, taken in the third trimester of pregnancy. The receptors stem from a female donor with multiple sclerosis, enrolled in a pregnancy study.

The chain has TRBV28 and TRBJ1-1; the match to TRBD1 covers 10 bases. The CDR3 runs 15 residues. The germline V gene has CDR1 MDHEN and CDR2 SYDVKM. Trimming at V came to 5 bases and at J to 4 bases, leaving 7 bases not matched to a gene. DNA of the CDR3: TGTGCCAGCAGTGGCCGGGACAGGGGAGGCACTGAAGCTTTCTTT. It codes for CASSGRDRGGTEAFF.

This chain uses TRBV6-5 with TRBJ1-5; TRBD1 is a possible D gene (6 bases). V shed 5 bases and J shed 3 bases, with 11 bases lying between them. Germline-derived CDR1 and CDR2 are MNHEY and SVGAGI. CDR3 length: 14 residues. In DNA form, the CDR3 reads TGTGCCAGCAGTAACCGGGACAACAATCAGCCCCAGCATTTT. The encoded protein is CASSNRDNNQPQHF.

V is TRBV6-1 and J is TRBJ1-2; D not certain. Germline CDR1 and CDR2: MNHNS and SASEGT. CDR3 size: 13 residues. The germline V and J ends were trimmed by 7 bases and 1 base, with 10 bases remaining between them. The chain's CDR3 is CASKLALNYGYTF. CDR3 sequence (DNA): TGTGCCAGCAAATTAGCCCTTAACTATGGCTACACCTTC.

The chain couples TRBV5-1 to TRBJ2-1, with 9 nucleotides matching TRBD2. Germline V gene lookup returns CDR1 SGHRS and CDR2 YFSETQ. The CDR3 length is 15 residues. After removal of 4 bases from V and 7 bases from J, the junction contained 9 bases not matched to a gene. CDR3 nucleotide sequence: TGCGCCAGCAGCCCCAGCGGGGGGTCCTGGAATGAGCAGTTCTTC. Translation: CASSPSGGSWNEQFF.

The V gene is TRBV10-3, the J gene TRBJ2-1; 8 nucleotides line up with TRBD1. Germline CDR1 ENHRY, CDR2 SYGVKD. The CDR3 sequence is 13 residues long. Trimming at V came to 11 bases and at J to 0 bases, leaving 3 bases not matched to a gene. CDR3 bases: TGTGCCTCGACAGGGGTCTCCTACAATGAGCAGTTCTTC. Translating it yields CASTGVSYNEQFF.

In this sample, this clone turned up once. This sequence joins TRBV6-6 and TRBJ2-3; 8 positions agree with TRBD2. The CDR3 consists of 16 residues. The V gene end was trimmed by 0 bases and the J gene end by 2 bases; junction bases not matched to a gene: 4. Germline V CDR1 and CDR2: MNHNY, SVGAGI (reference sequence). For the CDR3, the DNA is TGTGCCAGCAGTTACTCCATAGCGGGGAACACAGATACGCAGTATTTT. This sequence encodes CASSYSIAGNTDTQYF.

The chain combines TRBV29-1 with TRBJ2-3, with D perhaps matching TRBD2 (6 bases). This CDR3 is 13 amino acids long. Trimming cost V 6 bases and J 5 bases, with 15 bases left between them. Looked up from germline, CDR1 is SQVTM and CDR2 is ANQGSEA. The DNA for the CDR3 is TGCAGCGTAATGTCGGGAGCAGGAGATACGCAGTATTTT. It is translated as CSVMSGAGDTQYF.

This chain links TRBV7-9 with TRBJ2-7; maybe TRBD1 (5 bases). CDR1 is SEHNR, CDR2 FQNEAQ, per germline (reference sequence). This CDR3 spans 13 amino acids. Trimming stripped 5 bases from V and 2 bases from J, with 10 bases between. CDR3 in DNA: TGTGCCAGCAGCCCTCCAGGGACCTACGAGCAGTACTTC. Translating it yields CASSPPGTYEQYF.

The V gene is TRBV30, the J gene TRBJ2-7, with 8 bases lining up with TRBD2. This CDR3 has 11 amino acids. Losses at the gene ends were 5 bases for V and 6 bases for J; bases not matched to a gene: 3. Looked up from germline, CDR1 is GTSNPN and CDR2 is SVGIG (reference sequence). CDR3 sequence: CAWGTSGEQYF. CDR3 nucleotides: TGTGCCTGGGGGACTAGTGGCGAGCAGTACTTC.

CDR3 protein: CASQGTQANTDTQYF. Written as DNA, the CDR3 is TGTGCCAGCCAGGGGACCCAAGCGAACACAGATACGCAGTATTTT. This chain links TRBV6-5 with TRBJ2-3; weak D call: TRBD1 (6 bases). The V and J ends lost 8 bases and 2 bases respectively, with 17 bases between them. The CDR3 consists of 15 residues. The germline V gene has CDR1 MNHEY and CDR2 SVGAGI.

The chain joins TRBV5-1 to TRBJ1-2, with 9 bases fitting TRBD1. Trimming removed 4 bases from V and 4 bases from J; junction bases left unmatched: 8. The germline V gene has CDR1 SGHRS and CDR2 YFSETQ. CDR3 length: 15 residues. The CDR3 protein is CASSETGGKLYGYTF. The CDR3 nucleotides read TGCGCCAGCAGCGAGACAGGGGGGAAACTCTATGGCTACACCTTC.

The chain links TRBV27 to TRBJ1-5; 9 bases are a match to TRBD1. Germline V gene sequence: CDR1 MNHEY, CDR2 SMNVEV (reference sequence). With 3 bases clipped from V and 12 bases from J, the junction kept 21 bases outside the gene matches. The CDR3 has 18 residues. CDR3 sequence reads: CASSFNGQGSPRGRIQHF. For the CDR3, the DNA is TGTGCCAGCAGTTTTAATGGACAGGGGTCGCCCCGGGGCAGGATCCAGCATTTT.

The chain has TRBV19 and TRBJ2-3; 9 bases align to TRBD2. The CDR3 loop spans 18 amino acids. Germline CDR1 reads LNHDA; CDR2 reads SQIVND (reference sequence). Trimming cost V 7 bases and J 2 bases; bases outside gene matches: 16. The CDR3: CASTLSGPSGDITDTQYF. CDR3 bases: TGTGCCAGTACCCTCTCCGGGCCTAGCGGGGATATCACAGATACGCAGTATTTT.

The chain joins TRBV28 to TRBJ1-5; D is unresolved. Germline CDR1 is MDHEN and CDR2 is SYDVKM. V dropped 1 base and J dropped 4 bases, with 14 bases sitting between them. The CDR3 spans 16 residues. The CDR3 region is CASSLFRSAGNQPQHF. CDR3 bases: TGTGCCAGCAGTTTATTTAGATCGGCGGGAAATCAGCCCCAGCATTTT.

For the CDR3, the DNA is TGTGCCAGTAGTATGGAGGCAACCTATAATTCACCCCTCCACTTT. Translation: CASSMEATYNSPLHF. The rearrangement joins TRBV19 to TRBJ1-6; D not resolved. V was cut by 3 bases and J by 2 bases, with 8 bases left in between. This CDR3 has 15 amino acids. Germline lookup yields CDR1 LNHDA and CDR2 SQIVND (reference sequence).

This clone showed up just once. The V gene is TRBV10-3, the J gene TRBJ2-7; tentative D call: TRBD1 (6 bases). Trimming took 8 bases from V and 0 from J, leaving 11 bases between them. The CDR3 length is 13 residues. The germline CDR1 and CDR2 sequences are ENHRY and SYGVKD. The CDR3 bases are TGTGCCATCGGCGGACAGAGCTCCTACGAGCAGTACTTC. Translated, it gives CAIGGQSSYEQYF.

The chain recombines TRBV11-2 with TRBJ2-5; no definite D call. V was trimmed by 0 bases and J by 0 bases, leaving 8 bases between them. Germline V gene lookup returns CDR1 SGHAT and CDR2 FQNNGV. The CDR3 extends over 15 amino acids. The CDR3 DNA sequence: TGTGCCAGCAGCTTAGAGGCGGCTAACCAAGAGACCCAGTACTTC. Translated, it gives CASSLEAANQETQYF. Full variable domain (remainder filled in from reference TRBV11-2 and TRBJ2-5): EAGVAQSPRYKIIEKRQSVAFWCNPISGHATLYWYQQILGQGPKLLIQFQNNGVVDDSQLPKDRFSAERLKGVDSTLKIQPAKLEDSAVYLCASSLEAANQETQYFGPGTRLLVL.

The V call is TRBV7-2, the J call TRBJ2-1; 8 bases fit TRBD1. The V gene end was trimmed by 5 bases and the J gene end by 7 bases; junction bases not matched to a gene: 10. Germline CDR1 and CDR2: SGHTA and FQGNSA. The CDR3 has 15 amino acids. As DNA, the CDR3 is TGTGCCAGCAGCAAGGGACAGGCCGTTGGGAATGAGCAGTTCTTC. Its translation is CASSKGQAVGNEQFF.

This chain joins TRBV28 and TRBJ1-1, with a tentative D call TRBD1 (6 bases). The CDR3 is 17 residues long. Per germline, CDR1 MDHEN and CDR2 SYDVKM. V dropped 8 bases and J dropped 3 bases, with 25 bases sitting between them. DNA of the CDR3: TGTGCCAGCCCTAAGCGGGGGGGCCACTGGGCGGACACTGAAGCTTTCTTT. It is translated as CASPKRGGHWADTEAFF. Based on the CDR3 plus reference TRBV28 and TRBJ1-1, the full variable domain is DVKVTQSSRYLVKRTGEKVFLECVQDMDHENMFWYRQDPGLGLRLIYFSYDVKMKEKGDIPEGYSVSREKKERFSLILESASTNQTSMYLCASPKRGGHWADTEAFFGQGTRLTVV.

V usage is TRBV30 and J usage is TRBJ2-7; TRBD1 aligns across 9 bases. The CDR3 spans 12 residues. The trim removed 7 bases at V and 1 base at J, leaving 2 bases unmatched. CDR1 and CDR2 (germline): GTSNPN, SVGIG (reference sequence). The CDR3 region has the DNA TGTGCCTCTGACAGGGGGTCCTACGAGCAGTACTTC. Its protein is CASDRGSYEQYF.

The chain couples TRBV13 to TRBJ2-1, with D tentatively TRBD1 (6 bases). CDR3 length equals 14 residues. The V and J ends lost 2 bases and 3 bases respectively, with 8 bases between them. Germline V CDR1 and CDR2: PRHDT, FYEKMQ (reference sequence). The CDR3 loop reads CASSLSGHYNEQFF. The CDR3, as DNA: TGTGCCAGCAGCTTATCGGGACACTACAATGAGCAGTTCTTC.

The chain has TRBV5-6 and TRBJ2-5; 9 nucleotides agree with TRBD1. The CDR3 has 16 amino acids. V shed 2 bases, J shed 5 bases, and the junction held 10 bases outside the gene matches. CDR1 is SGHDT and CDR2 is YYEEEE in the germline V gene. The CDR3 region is CASSFRRFGTGETQYF. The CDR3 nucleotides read TGTGCCAGCAGCTTTAGGCGTTTTGGGACAGGGGAGACCCAGTACTTC.

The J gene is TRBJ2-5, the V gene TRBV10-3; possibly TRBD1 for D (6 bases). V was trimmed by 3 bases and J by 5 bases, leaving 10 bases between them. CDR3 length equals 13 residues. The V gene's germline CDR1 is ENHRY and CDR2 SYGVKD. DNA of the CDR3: TGTGCCATCAGTGAAGAGGGGGATGAGACCCAGTACTTC. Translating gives CAISEEGDETQYF.